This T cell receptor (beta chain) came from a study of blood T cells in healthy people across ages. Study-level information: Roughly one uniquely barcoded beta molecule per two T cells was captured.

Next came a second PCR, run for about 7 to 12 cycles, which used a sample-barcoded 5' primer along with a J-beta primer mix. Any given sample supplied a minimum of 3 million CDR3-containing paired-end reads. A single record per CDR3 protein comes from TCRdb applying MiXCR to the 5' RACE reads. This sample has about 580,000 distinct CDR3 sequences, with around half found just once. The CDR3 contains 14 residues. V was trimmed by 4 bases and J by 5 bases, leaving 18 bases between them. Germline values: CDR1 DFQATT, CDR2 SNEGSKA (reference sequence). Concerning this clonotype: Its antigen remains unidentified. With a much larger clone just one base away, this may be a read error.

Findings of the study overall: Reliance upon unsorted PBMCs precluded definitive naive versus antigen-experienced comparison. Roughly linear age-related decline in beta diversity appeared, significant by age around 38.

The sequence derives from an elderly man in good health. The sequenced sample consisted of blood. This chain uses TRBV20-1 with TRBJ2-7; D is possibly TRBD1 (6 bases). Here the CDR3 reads CSATQGGQTNEQYF. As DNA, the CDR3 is TGCAGTGCTACACAGGGCGGACAGACCAACGAGCAGTACTTC.